Listed below are T cell receptor beta chains from one sample, sequenced in a study of cytomegalovirus exposure and HLA in healthy donors. Only in-frame clones appear in the TCRdb table, and some are missing; sequencing was by immunoSEQ multiplex PCR. Here the sample spans about 120,000 clones, 17% being singletons. Sequencing was carried out using PBMCs. Receptors were obtained from a female donor in good health and CMV-seropositive. CDR3s leave out the opening cysteine and the closing phenylalanine or tryptophan.

V	J	CDR3
TRBV7-9	TRBJ2-7	ASSYAGGSYEQY
TRBV9	TRBJ1-6	ASSPSAGGDNSPLH
TRBV5-1	TRBJ2-3	ASSGTGTDTQY
TRBV10-3	TRBJ2-5	AIRRDLSGGETQY
TRBV27	TRBJ2-3	ASSPPGLATDTQY
TRBV4-3	TRBJ2-3	ASSQVNRGQADTQY
TRBV7-2	TRBJ2-1	ASSLGHYNEQF
TRBV9	TRBJ2-3	ASSPRQGGTQY
TRBV4-1	TRBJ1-1	ASSQVGTPYSHTEAF
TRBV28	TRBJ1-5	ASTLGQSHQPQH
TRBV5-1	TRBJ2-1	ASSLADSIYNEQF
TRBV5-6	TRBJ2-7	ASSLEGQGIYEQY
TRBV7-2	TRBJ2-7	ASSRGSYEQY
TRBV9	TRBJ1-2	ASSERQGITLNGYT
TRBV6-5	TRBJ2-1	ASSYSRGLDEQF
TRBV4-2	TRBJ2-7	ASSQDRVQGIADEQY
TRBV4-1	TRBJ2-5	ASSQDHGSLETQY
TRBV29-1	TRBJ2-3	SVEGLPSGSTDTQY
TRBV6-5	TRBJ2-7	ASSYGGQSYEQY
TRBV19	TRBJ1-5	ASSILGEGQPQH
TRBV2	TRBJ2-1	ASIVSRGLVDEQF
TRBV6-4	TRBJ2-3	ASSDTGGRPDTQY
TRBV7-8	TRBJ1-4	ASGEYRAKLF
TRBV28	TRBJ2-2	ASSLRTGGALGELF
TRBV6-5	TRBJ1-2	ASSYNQALGHGYT
TRBV27	TRBJ2-7	ASSFGRDYEQY
TRBV5-1	TRBJ1-2	ASSLQTSNYGYT
TRBV28	TRBJ2-7	ASSLPGWYRSYEQY